This T cell receptor beta chain was sequenced for a study of PD-1 blockade in classical Hodgkin lymphoma. The V and J ends lost 4 bases and 5 bases, in that order; junction bases with no gene match: 12. Germline V gene lookup returns CDR1 SQVTM and CDR2 ANQGSEA. This CDR3 has 17 residues. Time point described: cycle 4 day 1 (C4D1), after less than 7 weeks of nivolumab. Each patient relapsed following autologous stem cell transplantation, and prior brentuximab vedotin exposure differed. Relapsed/refractory classical Hodgkin lymphoma patients had complete, partial or progressive responses. Points from the study as a whole: When set against healthy donors, newly diagnosed patients were reported to show lower baseline TCR diversity.

The table came from immunoSEQ multiplex PCR; TCRdb's copy has only in-frame clones and leaves some out. The table has just under 20,000 clones, more than 75% seen once. This clone was observed a single time. Its antigen is still unknown. The sequencing here drew on peripheral blood mononuclear cells (PBMCs), taken before the fourth cycle of nivolumab. The chain is built from TRBV29-1 and TRBJ2-1; 12 bases align to TRBD2. The TCR sequence derives from a human donor with classical Hodgkin lymphoma. CDR3 DNA: TGCAGCGTTGTCGCTAGCGGGGGGGCCTGGAGAAACAATGAGCAGTTCTTC. Protein product: CSVVASGGAWRNNEQFF.